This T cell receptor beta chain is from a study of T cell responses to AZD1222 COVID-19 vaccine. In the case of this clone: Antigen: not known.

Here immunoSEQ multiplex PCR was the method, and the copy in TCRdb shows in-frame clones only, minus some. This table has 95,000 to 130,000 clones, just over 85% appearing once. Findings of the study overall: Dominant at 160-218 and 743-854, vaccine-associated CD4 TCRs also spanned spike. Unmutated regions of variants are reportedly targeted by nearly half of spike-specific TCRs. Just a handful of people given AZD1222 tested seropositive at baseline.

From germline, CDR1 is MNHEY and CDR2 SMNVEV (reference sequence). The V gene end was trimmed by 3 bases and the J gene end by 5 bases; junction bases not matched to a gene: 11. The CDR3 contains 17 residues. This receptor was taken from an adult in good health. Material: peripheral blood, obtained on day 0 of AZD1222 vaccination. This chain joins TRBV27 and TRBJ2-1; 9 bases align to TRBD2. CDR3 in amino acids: CASSFLAGFGGHNEQFF. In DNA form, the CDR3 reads TGTGCCAGCAGTTTCCTAGCGGGGTTCGGCGGGCACAATGAGCAGTTCTTC.